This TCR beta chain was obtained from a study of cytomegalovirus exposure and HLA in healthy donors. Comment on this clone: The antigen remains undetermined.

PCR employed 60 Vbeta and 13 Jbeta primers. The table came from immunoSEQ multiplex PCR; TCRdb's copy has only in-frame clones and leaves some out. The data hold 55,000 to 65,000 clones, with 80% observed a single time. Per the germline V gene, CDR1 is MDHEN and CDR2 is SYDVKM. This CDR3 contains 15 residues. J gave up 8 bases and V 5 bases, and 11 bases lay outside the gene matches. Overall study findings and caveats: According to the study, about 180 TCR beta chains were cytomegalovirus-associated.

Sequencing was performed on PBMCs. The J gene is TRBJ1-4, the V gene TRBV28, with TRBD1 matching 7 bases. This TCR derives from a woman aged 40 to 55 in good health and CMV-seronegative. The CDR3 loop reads CASSTGGQGDEKLFF. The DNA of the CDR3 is TGTGCCAGCAGTACTGGGGGGCAGGGGGACGAAAAACTGTTTTTT.